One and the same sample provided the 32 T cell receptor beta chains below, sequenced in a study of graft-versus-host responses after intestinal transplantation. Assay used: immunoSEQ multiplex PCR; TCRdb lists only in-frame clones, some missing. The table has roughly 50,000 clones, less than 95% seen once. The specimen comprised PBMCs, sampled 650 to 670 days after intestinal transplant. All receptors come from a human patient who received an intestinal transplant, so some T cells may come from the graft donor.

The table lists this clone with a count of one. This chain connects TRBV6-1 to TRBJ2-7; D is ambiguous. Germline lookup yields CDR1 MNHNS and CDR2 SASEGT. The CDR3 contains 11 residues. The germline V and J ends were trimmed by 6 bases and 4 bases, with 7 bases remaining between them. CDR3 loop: CASRKIYEQYF. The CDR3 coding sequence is TGTGCCAGCAGGAAAATATACGAGCAGTACTTC.

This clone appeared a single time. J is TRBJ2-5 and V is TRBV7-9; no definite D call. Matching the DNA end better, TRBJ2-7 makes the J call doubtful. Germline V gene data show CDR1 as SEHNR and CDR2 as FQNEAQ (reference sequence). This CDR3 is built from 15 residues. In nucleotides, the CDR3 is TGTGCCAGCAGCCCCCCGTTCCCAGCGACCTACGAGCAGTACTTC. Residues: CASSPPFPATYEQYF.

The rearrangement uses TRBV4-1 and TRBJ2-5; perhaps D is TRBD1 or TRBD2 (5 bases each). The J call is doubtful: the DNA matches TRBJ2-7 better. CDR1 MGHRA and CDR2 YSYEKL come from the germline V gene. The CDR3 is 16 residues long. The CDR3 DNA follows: TGCGCCAGCAGCCAACGGGACGGAGTAAACCACTACGAGCAGTACTTC. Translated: CASSQRDGVNHYEQYF.

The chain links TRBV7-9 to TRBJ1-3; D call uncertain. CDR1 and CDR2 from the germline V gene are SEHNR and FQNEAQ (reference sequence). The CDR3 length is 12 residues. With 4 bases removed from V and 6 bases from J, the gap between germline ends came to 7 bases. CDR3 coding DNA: TGTGCCAGCAGCTCGACGAAAAACACCATATATTTT. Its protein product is CASSSTKNTIYF.

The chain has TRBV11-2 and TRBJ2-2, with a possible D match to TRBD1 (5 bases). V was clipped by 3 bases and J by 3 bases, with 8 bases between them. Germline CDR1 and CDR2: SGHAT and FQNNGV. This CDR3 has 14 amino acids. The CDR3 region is CASSFGHYTGELFF. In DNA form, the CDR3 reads TGTGCCAGCAGCTTCGGACACTACACCGGGGAGCTGTTTTTT. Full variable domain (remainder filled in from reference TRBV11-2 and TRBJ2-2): EAGVAQSPRYKIIEKRQSVAFWCNPISGHATLYWYQQILGQGPKLLIQFQNNGVVDDSQLPKDRFSAERLKGVDSTLKIQPAKLEDSAVYLCASSFGHYTGELFFGEGSRLTVL.

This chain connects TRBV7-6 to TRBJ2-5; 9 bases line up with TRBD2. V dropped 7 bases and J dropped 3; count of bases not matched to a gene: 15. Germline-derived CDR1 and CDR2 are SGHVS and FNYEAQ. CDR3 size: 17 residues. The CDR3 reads CASTQWSGGLAKETQYF. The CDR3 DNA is TGTGCCAGCACCCAGTGGTCGGGGGGACTAGCAAAAGAGACCCAGTACTTC.

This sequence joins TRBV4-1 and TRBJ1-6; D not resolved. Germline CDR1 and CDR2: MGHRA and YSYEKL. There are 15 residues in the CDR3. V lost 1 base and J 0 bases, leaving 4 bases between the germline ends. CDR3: CASSQVGSYNSPLHF. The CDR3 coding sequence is TGCGCCAGCAGCCAAGTGGGCTCCTATAATTCACCCCTCCACTTT.

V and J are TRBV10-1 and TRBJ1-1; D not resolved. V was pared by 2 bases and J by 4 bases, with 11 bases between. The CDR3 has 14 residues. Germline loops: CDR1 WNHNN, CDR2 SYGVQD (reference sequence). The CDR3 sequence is CASSETAGSTEAFF. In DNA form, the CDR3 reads TGCGCCAGCAGTGAGACAGCCGGTTCCACTGAAGCTTTCTTT.

CDR3 in DNA: TGCGCCAGCAGCCAAGATCCCCATACGCAGTATTTT. Translation: CASSQDPHTQYF. The V and J genes are TRBV4-1 and TRBJ2-3; the D is unclear. CDR3 length: 12 amino acids. Trimming removed 0 bases from V and 7 bases from J, with 5 bases in between. The germline gives CDR1 MGHRA, CDR2 YSYEKL.

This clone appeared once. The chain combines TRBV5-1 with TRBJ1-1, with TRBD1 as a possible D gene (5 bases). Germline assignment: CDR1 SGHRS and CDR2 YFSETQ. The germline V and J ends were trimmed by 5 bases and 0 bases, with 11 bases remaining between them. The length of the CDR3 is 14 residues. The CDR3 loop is CASSPGTVNTEAFF. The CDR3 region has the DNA TGCGCCAGCAGTCCCGGGACGGTGAACACTGAAGCTTTCTTT.

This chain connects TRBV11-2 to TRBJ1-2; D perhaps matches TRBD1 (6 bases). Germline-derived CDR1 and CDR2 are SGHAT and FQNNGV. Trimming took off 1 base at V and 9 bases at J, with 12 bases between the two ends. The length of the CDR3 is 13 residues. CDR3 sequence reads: CASSLGGGGSYTF. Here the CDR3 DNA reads TGTGCCAGCAGCTTAGGAGGGGGAGGGAGCTACACCTTC.

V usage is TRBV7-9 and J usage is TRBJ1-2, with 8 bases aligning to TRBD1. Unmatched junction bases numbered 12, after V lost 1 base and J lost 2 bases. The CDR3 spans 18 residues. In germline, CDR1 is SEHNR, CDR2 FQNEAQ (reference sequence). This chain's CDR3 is CASSLGTGRNSLNYGYTF. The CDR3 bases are TGTGCCAGCAGCTTAGGGACAGGGCGGAACTCCCTAAACTATGGCTACACCTTC.

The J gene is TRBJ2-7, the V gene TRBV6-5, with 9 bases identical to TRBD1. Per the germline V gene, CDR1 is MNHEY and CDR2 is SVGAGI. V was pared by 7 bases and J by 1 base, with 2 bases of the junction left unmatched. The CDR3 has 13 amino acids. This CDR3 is CASKDRGSYEQYF. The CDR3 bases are TGTGCCAGCAAGGACAGGGGTTCCTACGAGCAGTACTTC.

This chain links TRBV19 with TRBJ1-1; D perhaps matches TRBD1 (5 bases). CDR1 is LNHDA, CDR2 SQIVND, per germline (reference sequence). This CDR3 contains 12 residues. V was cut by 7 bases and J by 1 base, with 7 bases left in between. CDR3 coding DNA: TGTGCCAGTACGGGGGGGAACACTGAAGCTTTCTTT. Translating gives CASTGGNTEAFF.

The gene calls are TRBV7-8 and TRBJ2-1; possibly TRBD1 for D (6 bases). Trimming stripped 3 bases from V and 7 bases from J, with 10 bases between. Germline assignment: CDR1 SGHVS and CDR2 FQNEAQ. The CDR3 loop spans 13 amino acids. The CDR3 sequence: CASSFVGGNEQFF. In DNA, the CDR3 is TGTGCCAGCAGCTTCGTAGGGGGAAATGAGCAGTTCTTC.

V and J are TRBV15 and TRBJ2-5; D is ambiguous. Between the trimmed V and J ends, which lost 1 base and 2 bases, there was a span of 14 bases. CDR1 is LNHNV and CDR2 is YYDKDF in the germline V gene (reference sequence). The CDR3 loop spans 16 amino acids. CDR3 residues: CATSRGAHISQETQYF. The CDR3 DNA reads TGTGCCACCAGCAGAGGGGCGCATATTTCACAAGAGACCCAGTACTTC.

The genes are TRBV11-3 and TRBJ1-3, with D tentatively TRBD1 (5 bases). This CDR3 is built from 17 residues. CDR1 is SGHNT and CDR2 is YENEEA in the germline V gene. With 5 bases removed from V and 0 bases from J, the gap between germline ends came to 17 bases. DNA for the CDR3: TGTGCCAGCAGCGAAGACAGCCAGAGCAACTCTGGAAACACCATATATTTT. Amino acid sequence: CASSEDSQSNSGNTIYF.

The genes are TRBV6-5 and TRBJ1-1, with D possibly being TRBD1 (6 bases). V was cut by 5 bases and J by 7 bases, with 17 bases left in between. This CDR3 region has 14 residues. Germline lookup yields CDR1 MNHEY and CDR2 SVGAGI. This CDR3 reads CASSPYLGTSEAFF. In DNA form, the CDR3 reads TGTGCCAGCAGTCCCTACTTGGGGACAAGTGAAGCTTTCTTT.

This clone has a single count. CDR3 region: CASGLAGVGTEAFF. CDR3 sequence (DNA): TGTGCTAGTGGTTTGGCGGGGGTGGGCACTGAAGCTTTCTTT. The chain joins TRBV12-5 to TRBJ1-1, with D maybe TRBD1 (5 bases). V was cut by 1 base and J by 4 bases, with 10 bases left in between. The germline V gene has CDR1 LGHNT and CDR2 FRNRAP. CDR3 size: 14 residues.

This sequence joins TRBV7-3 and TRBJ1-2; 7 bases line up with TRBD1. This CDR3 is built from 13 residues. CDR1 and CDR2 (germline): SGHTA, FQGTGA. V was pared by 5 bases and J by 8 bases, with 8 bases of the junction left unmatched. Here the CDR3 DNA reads TGTGCCAGCAGCCAACAGGGGATGCGGGGCTACACCTTC. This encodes CASSQQGMRGYTF.

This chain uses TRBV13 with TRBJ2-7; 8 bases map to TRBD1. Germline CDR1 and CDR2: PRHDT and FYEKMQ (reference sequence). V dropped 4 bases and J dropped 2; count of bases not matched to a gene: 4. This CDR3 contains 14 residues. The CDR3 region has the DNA TGTGCCAGCAGCTCGGACAGGGACCCCTACGAGCAGTACTTC. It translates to CASSSDRDPYEQYF.

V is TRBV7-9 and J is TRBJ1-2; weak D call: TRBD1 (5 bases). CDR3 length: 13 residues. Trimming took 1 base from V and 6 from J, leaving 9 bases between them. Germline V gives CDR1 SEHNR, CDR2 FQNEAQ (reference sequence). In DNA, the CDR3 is TGTGCCAGCAGCTTAGGAGGGGATGATGGCTACACCTTC. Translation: CASSLGGDDGYTF.

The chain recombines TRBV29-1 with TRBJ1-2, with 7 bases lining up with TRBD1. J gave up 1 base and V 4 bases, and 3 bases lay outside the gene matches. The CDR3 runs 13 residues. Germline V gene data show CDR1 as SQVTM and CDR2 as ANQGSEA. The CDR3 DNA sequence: TGCAGCGTTGGGAGACAGGGTAACTATGGCTACACCTTC. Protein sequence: CSVGRQGNYGYTF.

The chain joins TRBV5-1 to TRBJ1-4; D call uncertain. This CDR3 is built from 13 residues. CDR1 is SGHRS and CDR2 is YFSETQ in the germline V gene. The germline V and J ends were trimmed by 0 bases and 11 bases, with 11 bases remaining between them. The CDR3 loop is CASSLEQPYKLFF. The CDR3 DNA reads TGCGCCAGCAGCTTGGAACAGCCTTATAAACTGTTTTTT.

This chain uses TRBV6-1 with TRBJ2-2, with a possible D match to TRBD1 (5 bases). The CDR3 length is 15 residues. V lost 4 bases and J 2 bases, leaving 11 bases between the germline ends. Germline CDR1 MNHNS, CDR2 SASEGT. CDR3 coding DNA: TGTGCCAGCAGTGCCGTAAGGGGCAACACCGGGGAGCTGTTTTTT. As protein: CASSAVRGNTGELFF.

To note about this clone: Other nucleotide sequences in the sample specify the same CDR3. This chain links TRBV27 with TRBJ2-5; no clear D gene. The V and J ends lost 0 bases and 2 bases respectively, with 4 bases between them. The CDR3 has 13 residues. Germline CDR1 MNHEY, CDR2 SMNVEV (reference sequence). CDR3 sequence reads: CASSLSRQETQYF. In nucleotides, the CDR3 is TGTGCCAGCAGTTTATCGCGGCAAGAGACCCAGTACTTC.

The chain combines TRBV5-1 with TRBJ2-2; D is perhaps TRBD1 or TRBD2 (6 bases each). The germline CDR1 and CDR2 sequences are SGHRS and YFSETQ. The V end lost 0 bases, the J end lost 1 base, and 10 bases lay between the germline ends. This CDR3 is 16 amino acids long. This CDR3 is CASSLVGGQNTGELFF. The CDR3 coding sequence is TGCGCCAGCAGCTTGGTCGGGGGACAGAACACCGGGGAGCTGTTTTTT. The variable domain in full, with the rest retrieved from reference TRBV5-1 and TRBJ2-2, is KAGVTQTPRYLIKTRGQQVTLSCSPISGHRSVSWYQQTPGQGLQFLFEYFSETQRNKGNFPGRFSGRQFSNSRSEMNVSTLELGDSALYLCASSLVGGQNTGELFFGEGSRLTVL.

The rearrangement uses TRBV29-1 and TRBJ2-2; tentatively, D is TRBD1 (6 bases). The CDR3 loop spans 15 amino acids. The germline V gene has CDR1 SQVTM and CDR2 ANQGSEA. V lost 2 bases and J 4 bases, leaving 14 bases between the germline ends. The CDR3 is CSVEPNRAGTGELFF. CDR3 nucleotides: TGCAGCGTTGAACCGAACAGGGCTGGCACCGGGGAGCTGTTTTTT.

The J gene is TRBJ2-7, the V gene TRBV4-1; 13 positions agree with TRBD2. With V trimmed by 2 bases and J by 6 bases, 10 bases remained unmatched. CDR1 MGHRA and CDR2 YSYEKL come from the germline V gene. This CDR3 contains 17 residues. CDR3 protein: CASSQRTAGTSGAEQYF. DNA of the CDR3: TGCGCCAGCAGCCAAAGGACGGCGGGGACTAGCGGGGCCGAGCAGTACTTC.

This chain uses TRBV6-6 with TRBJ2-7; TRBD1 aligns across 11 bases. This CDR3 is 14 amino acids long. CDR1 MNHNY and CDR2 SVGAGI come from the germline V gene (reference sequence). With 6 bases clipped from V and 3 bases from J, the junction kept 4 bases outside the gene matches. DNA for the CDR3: TGTGCCAGCAGCGGACAGGGGGCTGACTACGAGCAGTACTTC. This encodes CASSGQGADYEQYF.

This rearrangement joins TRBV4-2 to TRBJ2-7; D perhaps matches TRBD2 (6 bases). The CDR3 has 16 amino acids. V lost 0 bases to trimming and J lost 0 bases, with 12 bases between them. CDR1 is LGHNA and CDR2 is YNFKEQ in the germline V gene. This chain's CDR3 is CASSQDWGVSSYEQYF. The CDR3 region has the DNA TGTGCCAGCAGCCAAGATTGGGGGGTTAGCTCCTACGAGCAGTACTTC.

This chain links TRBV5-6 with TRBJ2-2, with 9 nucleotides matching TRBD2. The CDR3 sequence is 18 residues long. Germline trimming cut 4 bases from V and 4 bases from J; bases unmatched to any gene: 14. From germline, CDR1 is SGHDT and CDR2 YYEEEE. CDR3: CASSGKLPGLASTGELFF. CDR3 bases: TGTGCCAGCAGCGGCAAGCTCCCGGGACTAGCAAGCACCGGGGAGCTGTTTTTT. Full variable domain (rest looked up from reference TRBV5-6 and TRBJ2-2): DAGVTQSPTHLIKTRGQQVTLRCSPKSGHDTVSWYQQALGQGPQFIFQYYEEEERQRGNFPDRFSGHQFPNYSSELNVNALLLGDSALYLCASSGKLPGLASTGELFFGEGSRLTVL.